This T cell receptor (beta chain) stems from a study of response to subunit inactivated influenza vaccine. This clonotype was seen at least ten times. The junction had 8 bases not matched to a gene; V was cut back by 1 base and J by 6 bases. Germline assignment: CDR1 SEHNR and CDR2 FQNEAQ (reference sequence). This CDR3 contains 15 residues. TCRdb reprocessed the RT-PCR reads with MiXCR, giving one entry per CDR3 protein. The sample contains more than 450,000 distinct CDR3 sequences, over 9% of which appear only once. The data also belong to a second study, concerning T cells expressing NK-cell markers. Turning to that study: A 5'RACE template switching approach incorporating UMIs was used to make TCR beta cDNA. Eight donors were sequenced, of whom seven were HCMV-seropositive, while the remaining one was HCMV-seronegative. The study found these clonotypes also leading the CD3+CD56-NKG2C+ fraction in several donors. Clarity on HCMV specificity was lacking for the expanded NKG2C+ T cell clones.

This chain connects TRBV7-9 to TRBJ2-7; TRBD2 matches at 8 bases. The sequenced sample was PBMCs from blood, obtained on the day of vaccination. This clonotype was obtained from a man aged 45-65 years who received an inactivated influenza vaccine. The CDR3 sequence is CASSLVGSGMSEQYF. DNA of the CDR3: TGTGCCAGCAGCTTAGTGGGTAGCGGGATGAGCGAGCAGTACTTC.